The rows below give T cell receptor beta chains drawn from one sample of a study of response to subunit inactivated influenza vaccine. MiXCR, applied by TCRdb to the RT-PCR reads, yields one record per CDR3 protein. The repertoire holds about 830,000 distinct CDR3 sequences, approximately 17% seen once, with roughly 11% in the top ten. Source: PBMCs from blood, taken more than 4 days after vaccination. Every receptor here comes from a man over 45 who received an inactivated influenza vaccine. The CDR3 runs from the conserved cysteine through the conserved F or W. D genes are given only for firm matches. The size of a clone is reported for some rows only, either as once, few or many, or as a class for expanded clones.

clone size: many; V gene: TRBV12-3/TRBV12-4; J gene: TRBJ2-7; D gene: TRBD2; CDR3 protein: CASGLAGTYEQYF; CDR3 DNA: TGTGCCAGCGGGCTAGCGGGTACCTACGAGCAGTACTTC
clone size: few; V gene: TRBV10-3; J gene: TRBJ1-1; D gene: NA; CDR3 protein: CAISDRAGAEAFF; CDR3 DNA: TGTGCCATCAGTGACAGGGCCGGCGCTGAAGCTTTCTTT
clone size: many; V gene: TRBV5-5; J gene: TRBJ1-1; D gene: NA; CDR3 protein: CASSLAGQNEAFF; CDR3 DNA: TGTGCCAGCAGCTTGGCCGGTCAGAATGAAGCTTTCTTT
clone size: few; V gene: TRBV6-1; J gene: TRBJ1-1; D gene: NA; CDR3 protein: CASSEHPSNTEAFF; CDR3 DNA: TGTGCCAGCAGTGAGCACCCCTCGAACACTGAAGCTTTCTTT
clone size: NA; V gene: TRBV20-1; J gene: TRBJ1-1; D gene: TRBD1; CDR3 protein: CSARGQGANFHEAFF; CDR3 DNA: TGCAGTGCCCGTGGACAGGGGGCGAACTTTCATGAAGCTTTCTTT
clone size: few; V gene: TRBV18; J gene: TRBJ2-3; D gene: NA; CDR3 protein: CASSPVAGVSTDTQYF; CDR3 DNA: TGTGCCAGCTCACCCGTTGCCGGCGTCAGCACAGATACGCAGTATTTT
clone size: few; V gene: TRBV11-2; J gene: TRBJ2-1; D gene: NA; CDR3 protein: CASSLDGVSYNEQFF; CDR3 DNA: TGTGCCAGCAGCTTAGATGGGGTCTCCTACAATGAGCAGTTCTTC
clone size: NA; V gene: TRBV27; J gene: TRBJ2-2; D gene: TRBD1; CDR3 protein: CASSSPRQQGDTGELFF; CDR3 DNA: TGTGCCAGCAGTTCCCCTAGACAGCAGGGGGATACCGGGGAGCTGTTTTTT
clone size: NA; V gene: TRBV7-9; J gene: TRBJ1-6; D gene: NA; CDR3 protein: CASTEGTTRNSPLHF; CDR3 DNA: TGTGCCAGCACGGAGGGGACCACCAGAAATTCACCCCTCCACTTT
clone size: NA; V gene: TRBV12-3/TRBV12-4; J gene: TRBJ2-1; D gene: TRBD2; CDR3 protein: CASSSPPGLAGEWEQFF; CDR3 DNA: TGTGCCAGCAGTTCGCCTCCGGGACTAGCGGGAGAGTGGGAGCAGTTCTTC